The T cell receptor (beta chain) under discussion was sequenced for a study of blood T cell repertoires in COVID-19. Looking at the study overall: Acute and convalescent COVID-19 samples came from the United States, Italy and Spain. Sample material is recorded as cDNA or gDNA derived from T cells, B-cell-depleted T cells, or PBMCs.

The germline V gene has CDR1 SGHRS and CDR2 YFSETQ. The V end was cut by 0 bases, the J end by 7 bases, with 13 bases between. The CDR3 is made up of 15 amino acids. Per the original methods: Counts of nucleated cells, estimated from reference gene primer amplification, were obtained. Method: immunoSEQ multiplex PCR; TCRdb's copy keeps in-frame clones and lacks some. The DNA was the basis for D and trimming; V, J and clone size are from that table. In the table there are about 34,000 clones, approximately 82% of which are singletons. The chain carries TRBV5-1 and TRBJ2-2; TRBD1 might be the D (5 bases). The material sequenced was peripheral blood. The source of this sequence is a man older than 75 with active or convalescent COVID-19. CDR3: CASSLVDNRSGELFF. The CDR3, as DNA: TGCGCCAGCAGCTTGGTGGACAACCGGAGCGGGGAGCTGTTTTTT.